Listed below are T cell receptor beta chains from one sample, sequenced in a study of Graves' ophthalmopathy and Graves' hyperthyroidism. Via MiXCR, TCRdb re-called the multiplex PCR reads, giving one row per CDR3 protein. The sample has approximately 700,000 distinct CDR3 sequences; 40% are singletons. What was sequenced was peripheral blood. Every receptor here comes from an adult man with Graves' ophthalmopathy. CDR3s include the opening cysteine and the closing phenylalanine or tryptophan. The order of the fields is D gene, clone size, V gene, J gene, CDR3 DNA, CDR3 protein. A D gene is named only where the DNA matches it firmly. The size field is filled for only some rows; it gives once, few, many or a size class.

>.|few|TRBV11-2|TRBJ2-7
TGTGCCAGCAGCTTAGATGAGGTCGGGGGCTCCGAGCAGTACTTC
CASSLDEVGGSEQYF
>.|few|TRBV24-1|TRBJ1-5
TGTGCCACCAGTAACACGGATGGGGATCAGCCCCAGCATTTT
CATSNTDGDQPQHF
>.|few|TRBV30|TRBJ1-5
TGTGCCTGGAAGAGGGGGTCACAGCCCCAGCATTTT
CAWKRGSQPQHF
>TRBD1|.|TRBV20-1|TRBJ1-5
TGCAGTGCTAGAGACCCCTTGACAGGGGATCAGCCCCAGCATTTT
CSARDPLTGDQPQHF
>TRBD2|few|TRBV20-1|TRBJ2-7
TGCAGTGCTAGACTAGCGGGATTAGTCGAGCAGTACTTC
CSARLAGLVEQYF
>.|.|TRBV20-1|TRBJ1-1
TGCAGTGCTAGAGATTCGGGGAAGGGGACTGAAGCTTTCTTT
CSARDSGKGTEAFF
>.|many|TRBV20-1|TRBJ1-4
TGCAGTGCTAGAGGGGGGGACGGGGAAAAACTGTTTTTT
CSARGGDGEKLFF
>TRBD2|few|TRBV9|TRBJ2-7
TGTGCCAGCAGCGTAGGTAGTAGCGGGCCCTACGAGCAGTACTTC
CASSVGSSGPYEQYF
>TRBD1|many|TRBV29-1|TRBJ1-4
TGCAGCGTTGGAACAGGGGGATATGAAAAACTGTTTTTT
CSVGTGGYEKLFF
>.|.|TRBV13|TRBJ1-2
TGTGCCAGCATGAGAAGGGGGAGAGGCTACACCTTC
CASMRRGRGYTF
>.|.|TRBV7-9|TRBJ1-1
TGTGCCAGCAGCTTGGTGGGGAGGGGTGGGCTGAACACTGAAGCTTTCTTT
CASSLVGRGGLNTEAFF
>TRBD1|.|TRBV29-1|TRBJ1-1
TGCAGCGCAGACAGGGGGGTACCGGCTGAAGCTTTCTTT
CSADRGVPAEAFF
>.|many|TRBV13|TRBJ2-5
TGTGCCAGCAGCTGGCGGGATCCTGGGACCCAGTACTTC
CASSWRDPGTQYF
>.|once|TRBV19|TRBJ1-2
TGTGCCAGTAGTTCAAGGGGGGACGGCTATGGCTACACCTTC
CASSSRGDGYGYTF
>TRBD1|.|TRBV25-1|TRBJ1-4
TGTGCCAGCAGAGCCGACAGGGGGCGTGAAAAACTGTTTTTT
CASRADRGREKLFF
>TRBD1|.|TRBV7-2|TRBJ1-4
TGTGCCAGCAGCCCTCGGACAGGGGGCGGTGAAAAACTGTTTTTT
CASSPRTGGGEKLFF
>.|.|TRBV7-8|TRBJ1-5
TGTGCCAGCAGCCAGCGAGCGGGTTCCCAGCCCCAGCATTTT
CASSQRAGSQPQHF
>.|many|TRBV20-1|TRBJ2-7
TGCAGTGCTAGAGATCGATGGGACTCCTACGAGCAGTACTTC
CSARDRWDSYEQYF
>.|few|TRBV6-6|TRBJ1-1
TGTGCCAGCACCATGTTTGGGGGTTCGAACACTGAAGCTTTCTTT
CASTMFGGSNTEAFF
>TRBD2|.|TRBV2|TRBJ2-6
TGTGCCAGCAGTGAACGGGGGGGCAACGTCCTGACTTTC
CASSERGGNVLTF
>.|.|TRBV10-3|TRBJ1-3
TGTGCCATCAGTGAGTCGGCTCAGGCTTATGGCTACACCATATATTTT
CAISESAQAYGYTIYF
>.|.|TRBV2|TRBJ2-7
TGTGCCAGCAGTGAAGGCGTGGCGGCCTACGAGCAGTACTTC
CASSEGVAAYEQYF